This entry features one T cell receptor (beta chain) sequence. A read error may explain this, as a much larger clone is one base away. These data originate in a study of blood T cells in healthy people across ages. Germline V gene lookup returns CDR1 MRHNA and CDR2 SNTAGT. Trimming stripped 7 bases from V and 13 bases from J, with 23 bases between. This CDR3 contains 14 residues. The second PCR ran 7 to 11 cycles with a sample-barcoded 5' primer and J-beta primers. TCRdb used MiXCR to reprocess the 5' RACE reads, holding one entry per CDR3 protein. The table shows about 1.7 million distinct CDR3 sequences, with approximately 28% occurring only once.

Sequencing used blood. The TCR comes from a woman in her 30s in good health. The rearrangement links TRBV6-4 to TRBJ2-4; weak D call: TRBD2 (5 bases). CDR3 nucleotides: TGTGCCAGCACAGCTAGCACCTTTGACAATGAGCAGTACTTC. Translation gives CASTASTFDNEQYF.